A selection of T cell receptor beta chains follows, all from one sample in a study of identical twins. TCRdb fed the 5' RACE reads into MiXCR, producing one record per CDR3 protein. There are around 960,000 distinct CDR3 sequences in the sample; roughly 12% occur only once, and 1.5% to 2% lies in the top ten. This sample was also put to use in a study of yellow fever vaccine responses in identical twins.

The sample was PBMCs. The source is a woman under 30 in good health. Both conserved end residues are part of each CDR3. D genes are given only for firm matches. The size of a clone is reported for some rows only, either as once, few or many, or as a class for expanded clones.

TGTGCCAGTAGTATATCGGGACAAAACTCCTACGAGCAGTACTTC | CASSISGQNSYEQYF | TRBV19 | . | TRBJ2-7 | .
TGTGCCAGCTCACGACAGGGGCGGGAAGCTTTCTTT | CASSRQGREAFF | TRBV18 | . | TRBJ1-1 | TRBD1
TGTGCCAGTAGTACCATCGGACACTCTGGAAACACCATATATTTT | CASSTIGHSGNTIYF | TRBV19 | few | TRBJ1-3 | .
TGTGCCAGCAGCCGGACAGGGGGAAACATTCAGTACTTC | CASSRTGGNIQYF | TRBV3-1 | few | TRBJ2-4 | TRBD1
TGTGCCAGCAGCCCAGTCGGGAGGTGGAAACAAGAGACCCAGTACTTC | CASSPVGRWKQETQYF | TRBV12-3/TRBV12-4 | few | TRBJ2-5 | TRBD2
TGCGCCAGCAGCTTTCAGGGGGACCCAACAGATACGCAGTATTTT | CASSFQGDPTDTQYF | TRBV5-1 | many | TRBJ2-3 | TRBD1
TGTGCCAGCAGCCAAGATTTGAGTTTGCAGGGCTACACCTTC | CASSQDLSLQGYTF | TRBV3-1 | many | TRBJ1-2 | .
TGTGCCAGCAGTTCTCTAGCCCGCGAGCAGTACTTC | CASSSLAREQYF | TRBV27 | . | TRBJ2-7 | .
TGCGCCAGCAGGACGGACATCTACGAGCAGTACTTC | CASRTDIYEQYF | TRBV5-1 | . | TRBJ2-7 | .
TGCGCCAGCAGCCAAGATGGTCCCGGACTAGTCCCCACAGATACGCAGTATTTT | CASSQDGPGLVPTDTQYF | TRBV4-1 | few | TRBJ2-3 | TRBD2
TGTGCCAGCAGCTTACAGCGGGAGGGCCGGTACGAGCAGTACTTC | CASSLQREGRYEQYF | TRBV13 | . | TRBJ2-7 | TRBD2
TGTGCCAGCAGCTTAGGTATGGCGGGAGCTGAGCAGTTCTTC | CASSLGMAGAEQFF | TRBV7-2 | few | TRBJ2-1 | TRBD2
TGTGCCAGCACGCGGGGATTAGGCGGAAACCCCTGGGACAATGAGCAGTTCTTC | CASTRGLGGNPWDNEQFF | TRBV12-3/TRBV12-4 | . | TRBJ2-1 | .
TGTGCCAGCAGTTTCATCCTAAGCACAGATACGCAGTATTTT | CASSFILSTDTQYF | TRBV12-3/TRBV12-4 | . | TRBJ2-3 | .
TGTGCCAGTAGTATCCTGGGGGACACGGGTGAGACCCAGTACTTC | CASSILGDTGETQYF | TRBV19 | many | TRBJ2-5 | .
TGCGCCAGCAGCTTTGGGGGACAGGGTTGGACTGAAGCTTTCTTT | CASSFGGQGWTEAFF | TRBV5-1 | many | TRBJ1-1 | TRBD1
TGCGCCAGCAGCTTGGGCAGGGGAGCAGGGGAGCAGTACTTC | CASSLGRGAGEQYF | TRBV5-1 | few | TRBJ2-7 | .
TGTGCCAGCAGACTCGACAGGGTCGGGTACAATGAGCAGTTCTTC | CASRLDRVGYNEQFF | TRBV6-5 | few | TRBJ2-1 | TRBD1
TGTGCCAGCAGTTTCGCAGGCTTGCCTGAAAAACTGTTTTTT | CASSFAGLPEKLFF | TRBV12-3/TRBV12-4 | few | TRBJ1-4 | .
TGTGCCAGCAATGCGGCGGTGAACACTGAAGCTTTCTTT | CASNAAVNTEAFF | TRBV2 | . | TRBJ1-1 | .
TGCGCCAGCAGCTTGGGGGCGGGGGGGCGCGATGAGCAGTTCTTC | CASSLGAGGRDEQFF | TRBV5-1 | few | TRBJ2-1 | TRBD2
TGTGCCAGTAGTCCCCGGACGGTAGCCAAAAACATTCAGTACTTC | CASSPRTVAKNIQYF | TRBV19 | . | TRBJ2-4 | .
TGTGCCAGCGCAAGCACAGGGGTCAATGAGCAGTTCTTC | CASASTGVNEQFF | TRBV2 | few | TRBJ2-1 | TRBD1
TGTGCCAGCAGCCCAGACAGGACGGGTGGCTACACCTTC | CASSPDRTGGYTF | TRBV12-3/TRBV12-4 | . | TRBJ1-2 | .
TGTGCCAGCTTTGGGGGGCCGCCCTACGAGCAGTACTTC | CASFGGPPYEQYF | TRBV28 | . | TRBJ2-7 | .
TGCAGTGCTAGACCGCACGACAATCAGCCCCAGCATTTT | CSARPHDNQPQHF | TRBV20-1 | many | TRBJ1-5 | .
TGCGCCAGCAGCTTGGTCCCGAGGTCCTGGGCCACCCCCTACGAGCAGTACTTC | CASSLVPRSWATPYEQYF | TRBV5-1 | . | TRBJ2-7 | .
TGCAGTGCCCGGGGCGGGACGGGTAACACTGAAGCTTTCTTT | CSARGGTGNTEAFF | TRBV20-1 | many | TRBJ1-1 | .
TGTGCCAGCAGTCCTCTTGGTGGGGCTAGCTCCTACAATGAGCAGTTCTTC | CASSPLGGASSYNEQFF | TRBV12-3/TRBV12-4 | many | TRBJ2-1 | .